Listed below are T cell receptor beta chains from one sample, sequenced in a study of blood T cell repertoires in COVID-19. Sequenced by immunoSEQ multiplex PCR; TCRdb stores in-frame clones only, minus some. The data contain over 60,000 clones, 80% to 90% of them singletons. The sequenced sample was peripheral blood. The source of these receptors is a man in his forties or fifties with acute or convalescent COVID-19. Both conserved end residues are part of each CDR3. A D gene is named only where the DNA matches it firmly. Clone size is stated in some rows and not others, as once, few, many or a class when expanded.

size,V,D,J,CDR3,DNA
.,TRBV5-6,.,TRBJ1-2,CASSYDSLSGYTF,TGTGCCAGCAGCTACGACAGCCTCAGTGGCTACACCTTC
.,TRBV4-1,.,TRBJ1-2,CASSQVGAVWLQTF,TGCGCCAGCAGCCAAGTAGGTGCCGTATGGCTACAGACCTTC
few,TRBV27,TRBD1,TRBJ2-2,CASRGQGNTGELFF,TGTGCCAGCAGGGGACAGGGGAACACCGGGGAGCTGTTTTTT
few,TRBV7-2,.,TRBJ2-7,CASSLWGGVYEQYF,TGTGCCAGCAGCCTGTGGGGCGGGGTCTACGAGCAGTACTTC
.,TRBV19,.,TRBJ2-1,CASSIVTGNEQFF,TGTGCCAGTAGTATAGTAACAGGGAATGAGCAGTTCTTC
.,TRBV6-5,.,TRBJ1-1,CASSYPFQREAFF,TGTGCCAGCAGTTACCCCTTCCAGCGTGAAGCTTTCTTT
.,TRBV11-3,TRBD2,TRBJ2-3,CASSEGLAGATDTQYF,TGTGCCAGCAGCGAAGGACTAGCGGGGGCCACAGATACGCAGTATTTT
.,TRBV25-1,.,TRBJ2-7,CASGSSYEQYF,TGTGCCAGCGGGAGCAGTTACGAGCAGTACTTC
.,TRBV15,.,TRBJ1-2,CATSRVVGAAFYGYTF,TGTGCCACCAGCAGGGTAGTGGGGGCCGCTTTCTATGGCTACACCTTC
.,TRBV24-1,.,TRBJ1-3,CATSELTDSGNTIYF,TGTGCCACCAGTGAATTGACTGACTCTGGAAACACCATATATTTT
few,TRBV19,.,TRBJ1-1,CASNNRVHTEAFF,TGTGCCAGTAACAACAGGGTCCACACTGAAGCTTTCTTT
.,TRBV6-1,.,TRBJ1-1,CASSETGWSEAFF,TGTGCCAGCAGTGAAACTGGTTGGAGTGAAGCTTTCTTT
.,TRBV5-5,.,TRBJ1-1,CASTGEGPSAFF,TGTGCCAGCACGGGGGAGGGACCGTCGGCTTTCTTT
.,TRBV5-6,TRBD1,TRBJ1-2,CASSRDRGLGGYTF,TGTGCCAGCAGCCGGGACAGGGGGCTGGGTGGCTACACCTTC
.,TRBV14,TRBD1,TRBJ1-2,CASSRPGQALYGYTF,TGTGCCAGCAGCCGACCCGGACAGGCCCTCTATGGCTACACCTTC
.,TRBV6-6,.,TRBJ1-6,CASSTAQGANSPLHF,TGTGCCAGCAGTACAGCTCAGGGTGCTAATTCACCCCTCCACTTT
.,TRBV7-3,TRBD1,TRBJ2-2,CASSLGDRNTGELFF,TGTGCCAGCAGCTTGGGGGACAGGAACACCGGGGAGCTGTTTTTT
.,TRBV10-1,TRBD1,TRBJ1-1,CASQLGTGKVYAFF,TGCGCCAGCCAGCTTGGGACAGGGAAGGTATATGCTTTCTTT
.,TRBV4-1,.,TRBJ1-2,CASSQSGGSSTYGYTF,TGCGCCAGCAGCCAAAGTGGCGGCAGCTCGACCTATGGCTACACCTTC
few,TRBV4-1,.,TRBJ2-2,CASSQDPLNTGELFF,TGCGCCAGCAGCCAAGATCCCTTAAACACCGGGGAGCTGTTTTTT
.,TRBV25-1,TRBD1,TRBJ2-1,CASSAPGQGFNEQFF,TGTGCCAGCAGCGCCCCGGGACAGGGTTTCAATGAGCAGTTCTTC
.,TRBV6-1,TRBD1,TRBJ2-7,CASSERTGSYEQYF,TGTGCCAGCAGTGAAAGGACAGGTTCCTACGAGCAGTACTTC
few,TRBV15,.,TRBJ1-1,CATGRRNTEAFF,TGTGCCACCGGGCGACGGAACACTGAAGCTTTCTTT
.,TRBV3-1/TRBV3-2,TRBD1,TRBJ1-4,CASSQDSGQGNEKLFF,TGTGCCAGCAGCCAAGATTCGGGACAGGGCAACGAAAAACTGTTTTTT
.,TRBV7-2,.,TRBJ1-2,CASSFGRGSYGYTF,TGTGCCAGCAGCTTTGGAAGGGGCAGCTATGGCTACACCTTC
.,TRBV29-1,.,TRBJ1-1,CSVDAEGAEAFF,TGCAGCGTTGACGCGGAAGGGGCTGAAGCTTTCTTT
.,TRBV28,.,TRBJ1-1,CASSLVPDSGLTEAFF,TGTGCCAGCAGTTTAGTTCCTGACTCAGGGTTAACTGAAGCTTTCTTT
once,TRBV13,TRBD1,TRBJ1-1,CASSLARAGGFTEAFF,TGTGCCAGCAGCTTAGCGCGGGCAGGGGGCTTCACTGAAGCTTTCTTT
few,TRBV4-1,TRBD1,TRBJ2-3,CASSPETGSDTQYF,TGCGCCAGCAGCCCAGAGACAGGGTCAGATACGCAGTATTTT
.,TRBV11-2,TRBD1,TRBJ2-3,CASSLRQGGNTDTQYF,TGTGCCAGCAGCCTACGACAGGGGGGAAACACAGATACGCAGTATTTT
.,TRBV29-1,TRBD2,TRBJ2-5,CSVEDLGGVGETQYF,TGCAGCGTTGAAGATCTCGGGGGGGTTGGGGAGACCCAGTACTTC